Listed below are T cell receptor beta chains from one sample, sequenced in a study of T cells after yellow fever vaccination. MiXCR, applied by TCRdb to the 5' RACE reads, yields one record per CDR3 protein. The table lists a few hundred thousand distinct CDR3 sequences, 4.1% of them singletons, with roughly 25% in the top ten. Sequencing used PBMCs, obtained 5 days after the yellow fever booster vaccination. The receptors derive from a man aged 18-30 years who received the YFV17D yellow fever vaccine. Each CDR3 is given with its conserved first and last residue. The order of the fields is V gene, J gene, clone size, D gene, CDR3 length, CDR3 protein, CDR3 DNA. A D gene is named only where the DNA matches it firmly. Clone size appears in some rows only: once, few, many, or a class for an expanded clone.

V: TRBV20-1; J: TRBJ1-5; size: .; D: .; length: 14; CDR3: CSARGRTAGQPQHF; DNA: TGCAGTGCTAGGGGACGGACCGCGGGCCAGCCCCAGCATTTT
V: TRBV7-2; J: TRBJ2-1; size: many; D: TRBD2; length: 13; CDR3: CAKSGGSYNEQFF; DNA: TGTGCTAAGTCGGGGGGATCCTACAATGAGCAGTTCTTC
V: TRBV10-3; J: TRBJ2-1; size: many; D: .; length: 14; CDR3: CAIRRLGSYNEQFF; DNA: TGTGCCATCCGACGGTTAGGGTCCTACAATGAGCAGTTCTTC
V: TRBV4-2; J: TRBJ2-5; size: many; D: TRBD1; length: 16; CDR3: CASSQDGQGGQETQYF; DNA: TGTGCCAGCAGCCAAGATGGACAGGGCGGACAAGAGACCCAGTACTTC
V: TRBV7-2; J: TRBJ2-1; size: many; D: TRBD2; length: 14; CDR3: CASSLAVRDNEQFF; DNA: TGTGCCAGCAGCCTAGCGGTTAGGGACAATGAGCAGTTCTTC
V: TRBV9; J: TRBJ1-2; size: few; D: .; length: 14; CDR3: CASSTTGQNPGYTF; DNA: TGTGCCAGCAGCACTACTGGACAGAATCCGGGCTACACCTTC
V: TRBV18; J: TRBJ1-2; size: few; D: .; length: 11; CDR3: CASSSQQGYTF; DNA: TGTGCCAGCTCCTCGCAGCAGGGCTACACCTTC
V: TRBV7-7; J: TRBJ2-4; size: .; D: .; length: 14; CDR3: CASTAKGVGNIQYF; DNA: TGTGCTAGCACCGCAAAGGGGGTTGGAAACATTCAGTACTTC
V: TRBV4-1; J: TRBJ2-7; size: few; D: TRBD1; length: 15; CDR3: CASSQGQGIFGEQYF; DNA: TGCGCCAGCAGCCAAGGACAGGGAATCTTCGGGGAGCAGTACTTC
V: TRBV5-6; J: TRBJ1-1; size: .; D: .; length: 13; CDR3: CASSLGPSTEAFF; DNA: TGTGCCAGCAGCTTGGGGCCGTCCACTGAAGCTTTCTTT
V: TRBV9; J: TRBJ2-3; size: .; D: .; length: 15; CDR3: CASSRMGGRGDTQYF; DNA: TGTGCCAGCAGCCGGATGGGGGGGCGCGGAGATACGCAGTATTTT
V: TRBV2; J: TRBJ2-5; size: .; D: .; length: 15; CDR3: CASMRRGADQETQYF; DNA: TGTGCCAGCATGCGGCGGGGCGCGGACCAAGAGACCCAGTACTTC
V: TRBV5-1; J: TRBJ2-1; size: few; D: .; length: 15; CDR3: CASSFQLGGDNEQFF; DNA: TGCGCCAGCAGCTTTCAGCTGGGTGGGGACAATGAGCAGTTCTTC
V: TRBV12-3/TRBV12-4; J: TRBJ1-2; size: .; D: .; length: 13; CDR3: CASRSPGLEGYTF; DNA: TGTGCCAGCAGATCGCCGGGACTAGAAGGCTACACCTTC
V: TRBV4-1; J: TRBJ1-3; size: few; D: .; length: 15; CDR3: CASSQQPYSGNTIYF; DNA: TGCGCCAGCAGCCAACAGCCTTACTCTGGAAACACCATATATTTT
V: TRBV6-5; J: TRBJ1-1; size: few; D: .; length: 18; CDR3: CASSYSTSLGGGGTEAFF; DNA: TGTGCCAGCAGTTACTCGACAAGCCTCGGGGGAGGCGGGACTGAAGCTTTCTTT
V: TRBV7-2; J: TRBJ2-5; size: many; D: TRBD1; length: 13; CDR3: CASTRDRQETQYF; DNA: TGTGCCAGCACCAGGGACAGACAAGAGACCCAGTACTTC
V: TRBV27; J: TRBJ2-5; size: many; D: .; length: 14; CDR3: CASKTMAVQETQYF; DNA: TGTGCCAGCAAAACGATGGCAGTCCAAGAGACCCAGTACTTC
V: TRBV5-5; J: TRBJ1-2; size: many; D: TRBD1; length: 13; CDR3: CASHRQGTYGYTF; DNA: TGTGCCAGCCACCGACAGGGGACATATGGCTACACCTTC
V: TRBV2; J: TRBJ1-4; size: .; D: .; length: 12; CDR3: CASRWGGEKLFF; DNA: TGTGCCAGCAGGTGGGGGGGAGAAAAACTGTTTTTT
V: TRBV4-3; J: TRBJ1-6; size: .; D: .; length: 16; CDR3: CASSQDPGRDNSPLHF; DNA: TGCGCCAGCAGCCAAGATCCGGGACGGGATAATTCACCCCTCCACTTT
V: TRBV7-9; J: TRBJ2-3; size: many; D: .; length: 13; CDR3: CASSVVFTDTQYF; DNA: TGTGCCAGCAGCGTGGTCTTCACAGATACGCAGTATTTT
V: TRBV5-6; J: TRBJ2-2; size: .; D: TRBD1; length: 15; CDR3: CASSLRDRVTGELFF; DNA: TGTGCCAGCAGCCTCCGGGACAGGGTCACCGGGGAGCTGTTTTTT
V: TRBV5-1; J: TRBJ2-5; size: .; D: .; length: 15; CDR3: CASSLAGTPEETQYF; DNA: TGCGCCAGCAGCTTGGCCGGGACTCCTGAGGAGACCCAGTACTTC
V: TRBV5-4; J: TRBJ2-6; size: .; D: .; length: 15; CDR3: CASSYPFPGANVLTF; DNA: TGTGCCAGCAGCTATCCGTTCCCTGGGGCCAACGTCCTGACTTTC
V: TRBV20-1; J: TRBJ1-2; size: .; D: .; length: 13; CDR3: CSARVPGKNGYTF; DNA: TGCAGTGCTAGAGTTCCGGGTAAAAATGGCTACACCTTC
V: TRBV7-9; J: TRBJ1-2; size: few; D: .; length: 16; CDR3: CASRRAVDRKFYGYTF; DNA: TGTGCCAGCAGACGCGCAGTCGACAGGAAGTTCTATGGCTACACCTTC
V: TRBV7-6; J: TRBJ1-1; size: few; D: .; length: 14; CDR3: CASLTLGPNTEAFF; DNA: TGTGCCAGCCTGACACTGGGGCCGAACACTGAAGCTTTCTTT
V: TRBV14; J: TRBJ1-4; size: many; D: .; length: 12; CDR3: CASSQVGIALFF; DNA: TGTGCCAGCAGCCAAGTTGGAATTGCACTGTTTTTT
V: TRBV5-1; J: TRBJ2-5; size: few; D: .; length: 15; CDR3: CASSLDGGPAETQYF; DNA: TGCGCCAGCAGCTTGGATGGGGGGCCTGCTGAGACCCAGTACTTC
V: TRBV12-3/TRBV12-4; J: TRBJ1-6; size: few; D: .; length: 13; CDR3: CASSSGGQSPLHF; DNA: TGTGCCAGCAGTTCCGGGGGGCAATCACCCCTCCACTTT
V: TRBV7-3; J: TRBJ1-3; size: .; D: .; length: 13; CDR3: CASSSDPGNTIYF; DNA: TGTGCCAGCAGCTCGGACCCTGGAAACACCATATATTTT
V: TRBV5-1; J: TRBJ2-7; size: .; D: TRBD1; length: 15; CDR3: CASSLFQGAYHEQYF; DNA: TGCGCCAGCAGCTTGTTTCAGGGGGCGTACCACGAGCAGTACTTC
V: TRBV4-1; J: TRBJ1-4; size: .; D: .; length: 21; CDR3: CASSQDTRQALSPSPNEKLFF; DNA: TGCGCCAGCAGCCAAGACACTCGACAGGCCCTTTCGCCTAGCCCTAATGAAAAACTGTTTTTT
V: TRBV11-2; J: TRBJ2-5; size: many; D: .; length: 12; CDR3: CASSLVESTQYF; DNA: TGTGCCAGCAGCTTAGTAGAGTCTACCCAGTACTTC
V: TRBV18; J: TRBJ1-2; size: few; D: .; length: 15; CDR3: CASSPTRTDNYGYTF; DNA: TGTGCCAGCTCACCGACAAGGACGGACAACTATGGCTACACCTTC
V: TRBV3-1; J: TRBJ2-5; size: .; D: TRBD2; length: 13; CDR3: CASSQGEGATQYF; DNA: TGTGCCAGCAGCCAGGGGGAGGGAGCGACCCAGTACTTC
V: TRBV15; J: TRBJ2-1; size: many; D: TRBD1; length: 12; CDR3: CAAGQGPDEQFF; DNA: TGTGCCGCCGGACAGGGTCCCGATGAGCAGTTCTTC
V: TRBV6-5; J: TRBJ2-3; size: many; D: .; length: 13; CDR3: CASTKRGTDTQYF; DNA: TGTGCCAGCACCAAACGGGGCACAGATACGCAGTATTTT
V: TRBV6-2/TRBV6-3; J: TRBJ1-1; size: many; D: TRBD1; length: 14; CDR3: CAIAGTGGNTEAFF; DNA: TGTGCCATCGCGGGGACAGGGGGCAACACTGAAGCTTTCTTT
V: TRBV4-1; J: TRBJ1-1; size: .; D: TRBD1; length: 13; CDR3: CASSHPGGTEAFF; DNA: TGCGCCAGCAGCCATCCAGGGGGGACTGAAGCTTTCTTT